This TCR beta chain was recovered during a study of T cells in Graves' hyperthyroidism and ophthalmopathy. There were TCR beta CDR3 regions amplified from RNA transcripts. A set of HTBI primers served as the primers for a first-round RT-PCR of the TCR CDR3. Via MiXCR, TCRdb re-called the multiplex PCR reads, giving one row per CDR3 protein. The sample shows fewer than 750,000 distinct CDR3 sequences, about 45% of them seen only once. In this sample, this clonotype turned up once. What it recognizes is unknown. At one end, the junction sequence differs from germline, possibly due to a read error. Germline V lookup: CDR1 SQVTM, CDR2 ANQGSEA. This CDR3 is built from 14 residues. Clinical symptoms, serum thyroxine, TRAb, thyroid ultrasound and orbital computed tomography established diagnosis. Study findings and constraints: Using 13 V-J features, a model discriminated ophthalmopathy from stable hyperthyroidism.

Specimen: peripheral blood or thyroid tissue (not recorded which). The source is a woman aged 18-35 years with Graves' hyperthyroidism. The chain carries TRBV29-1 and TRBJ1-4; D gene uncertain. The CDR3 spells CSVRNGRSNEKLSF. CDR3 sequence (DNA): TGCAGCGTTCGTAACGGCAGATCTAATGAAAAACTGTCTTTT.